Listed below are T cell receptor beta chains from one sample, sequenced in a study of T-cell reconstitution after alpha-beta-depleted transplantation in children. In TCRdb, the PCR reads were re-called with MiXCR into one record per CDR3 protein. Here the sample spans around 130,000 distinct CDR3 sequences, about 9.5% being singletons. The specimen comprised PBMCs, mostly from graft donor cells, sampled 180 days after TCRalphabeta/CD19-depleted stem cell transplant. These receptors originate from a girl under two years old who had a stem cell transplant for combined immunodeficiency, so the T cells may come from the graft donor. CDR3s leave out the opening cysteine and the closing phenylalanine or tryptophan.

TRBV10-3	ATLAGDTNTQY
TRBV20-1	SARDPLKLAGGEQF
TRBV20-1	SARDEGRLNTGELF
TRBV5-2	AMGPGLLCNFYEQY
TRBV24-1	ATNRVYVETQY
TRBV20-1	SADTGNQPQH
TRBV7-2	ASSFASYTDTQY
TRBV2	ASSPPGTQY
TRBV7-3	ASSLAPGKGYEQY
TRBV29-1	SVARGAKETQY
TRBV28	ASLSGVSYEQY
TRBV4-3	ASSQGTGGGHIQY
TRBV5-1	ASGKGGTYEQY
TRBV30	AWSAGFRQPQH
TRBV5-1	ASSSFPGQGADTQY
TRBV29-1	SVEKMYQETQY
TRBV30	AWTRTVTGELF
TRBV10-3	AISESAGNYGYT
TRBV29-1	SVEGLDYEQY
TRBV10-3	AISEQGTANYGYT
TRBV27	ASSLGGRNNEQF
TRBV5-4	ASSRMGRIQETQY
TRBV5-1	ASSLDPAAGEQY
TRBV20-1	SARVGGGADTQY
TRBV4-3	ASSPGFYNEQF
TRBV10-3	AISESTRAALH
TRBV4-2	ASSLIRDRGLNTEAF
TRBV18	ASSLQDGRTDTQY
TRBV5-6	ASSLGDRDTGELF
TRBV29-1	SVVTGGGYEQY
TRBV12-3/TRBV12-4	ASRFRPSQPQH
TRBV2	ASSEWISSYEQY
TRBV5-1	ASSSTPWHSGELF
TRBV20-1	SARVWTGELF
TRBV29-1	SATTGVDEQF
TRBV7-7	ASSTGAGNTIY